The following is a T cell receptor (beta chain) sequence with its context. Trimming stripped 3 bases from V and 3 bases from J, with 14 bases between. From germline, CDR1 is LNHNV and CDR2 YYDKDF (reference sequence). The length of the CDR3 is 16 residues. The data belong to a study of shared clonotypes between healthy human individuals. The method was immunoSEQ multiplex PCR; TCRdb's version includes in-frame clones alone and lacks a portion of them. Here the sample spans about 2.3 million clones, just under 95% being singletons. The rearrangement links TRBV15 to TRBJ1-4; D call uncertain. The sample taken for sequencing was naive CD4+ T cells from PBMCs. Specified subset: CD45RA+ positively selected. This receptor was obtained from a young man in good health. Some clones in this sample may be carry-over from other donors' samples. The CDR3 is CATSRAGLGANEKLFF. In DNA form, the CDR3 reads TGTGCCACCAGCAGGGCGGGCCTTGGAGCTAATGAAAAACTGTTTTTT.